One sample yielded the 32 T cell receptor beta chains listed below, sequenced in a study of shared clonotypes between healthy human individuals. Some clones are missing from TCRdb's copy, which holds only in-frame ones; the method was immunoSEQ multiplex PCR. The data show a few hundred thousand clones, 70% to 80% seen once. Sequencing input: PBMCs. Receptors originate from a woman aged 40 to 49 in good health. Some clones in this sample may be carry-over from other donors' samples.

There are a few counts of this clone. The chain combines TRBV27 with TRBJ1-2; D perhaps matches TRBD1 (5 bases). The V end was cut by 2 bases, the J end by 4 bases, with 14 bases between. Germline V gene lookup returns CDR1 MNHEY and CDR2 SMNVEV (reference sequence). This CDR3 spans 15 amino acids. This CDR3 reads CASSLGIGAGYGYTF. The CDR3 bases are TGTGCCAGCAGTTTAGGCATCGGGGCAGGCTATGGCTACACCTTC.

The chain recombines TRBV14 with TRBJ2-1; D is perhaps TRBD2 (6 bases). The CDR3 runs to 17 residues. V shed 1 base and J shed 3 bases, with 16 bases lying between them. CDR1 and CDR2 from the germline V gene are SGHDN and FVKESK. This CDR3 reads CASSQVWTAGLYNEQFF. The CDR3, as DNA: TGTGCCAGCAGCCAAGTATGGACGGCGGGGCTCTACAATGAGCAGTTCTTC.

This clone appeared a few times. This chain connects TRBV18 to TRBJ2-5; D uncertain. The J call is doubtful: the DNA matches TRBJ2-7 better. Germline CDR1 and CDR2: KGHSH and LQKENI. The CDR3 loop spans 14 amino acids. CDR3 protein: CASSHMDGSYEQYF. DNA for the CDR3: TGTGCCAGCTCACACATGGACGGATCCTACGAGCAGTACTTC.

The chain recombines TRBV5-6 with TRBJ2-7; maybe TRBD1 (6 bases). This CDR3 is built from 13 residues. Germline loops: CDR1 SGHDT, CDR2 YYEEEE. Between the trimmed V and J ends, which lost 4 bases and 3 bases, there was a span of 11 bases. The CDR3 coding sequence is TGTGCCAGCAGCACCAGGGGCCACTACGAGCAGTACTTC. Translating gives CASSTRGHYEQYF.

This clone appeared many times. Other nucleotide sequences in the sample specify the same CDR3. The chain uses TRBV7-2 and TRBJ2-2; the match to TRBD1 covers 7 bases. V gave up 4 bases and J gave up 4 bases; unmatched junction bases: 3. CDR1 SGHTA and CDR2 FQGNSA come from the germline V gene. The CDR3 extends over 14 amino acids. CDR3 bases: TGTGCCAGCAGCTACCGGACAGGCACCGGGGAGCTGTTTTTT. Translating it yields CASSYRTGTGELFF.

Worth noting for this clone: This sequence may be a read error, since a much larger clone differs from it by one base. The V call is TRBV30, the J call TRBJ2-7; tentatively, D is TRBD2 (5 bases). The CDR3 consists of 13 residues. Per germline, CDR1 GTSNPN and CDR2 SVGIG (reference sequence). The CDR3 loop is CARSVLVNYEQYF. The CDR3, as DNA: TGTGCCCGGAGTGTACTAGTGAACTACGAGCAGTACTTC.

J is TRBJ1-1 and V is TRBV28; weak D call: TRBD1 (6 bases). Germline-derived CDR1 and CDR2 are MDHEN and SYDVKM. This CDR3 spans 12 amino acids. V lost 5 bases and J lost 6, with 10 bases in between. The CDR3 is CASSPTGSEAFF. The DNA of the CDR3 is TGTGCCAGCAGTCCCACAGGGTCTGAAGCTTTCTTT. The whole variable domain, remainder taken from reference TRBV28 and TRBJ1-1, is DVKVTQSSRYLVKRTGEKVFLECVQDMDHENMFWYRQDPGLGLRLIYFSYDVKMKEKGDIPEGYSVSREKKERFSLILESASTNQTSMYLCASSPTGSEAFFGQGTRLTVV.

This chain links TRBV6-6 with TRBJ1-1; D is uncertain. V lost 6 bases to trimming and J lost 2 bases, with 7 bases between them. The CDR3 loop spans 12 amino acids. Germline V gene lookup returns CDR1 MNHNY and CDR2 SVGAGI (reference sequence). DNA of the CDR3: TGTGCCAGCAGGCGACACAACACTGAAGCTTTCTTT. Protein sequence: CASRRHNTEAFF.

The rearrangement uses TRBV9 and TRBJ2-1, with TRBD2 as a possible D gene (6 bases). The CDR3 has 14 residues. V gave up 3 bases and J gave up 8 bases, with 15 bases separating them. From germline, CDR1 is SGDLS and CDR2 YYNGEE. CDR3 DNA: TGTGCCAGCAGCGGGCCGGCGGGAAACGATGAGCAGTTCTTC. Its protein product is CASSGPAGNDEQFF.

This clone was observed a single time. The chain is built from TRBV11-3 and TRBJ2-2, with a possible D match to TRBD2 (6 bases). Trimming left V 0 bases short and J 6 bases short, with 11 bases between. Germline loops: CDR1 SGHNT, CDR2 YENEEA. The CDR3 has 15 residues. In nucleotides, the CDR3 is TGTGCCAGCAGCTTAGAGGGACTTGCCCCCGGGGAGCTGTTTTTT. Translating it yields CASSLEGLAPGELFF.

This clone was picked up one time. The CDR3 reads CASSLRATLHTEAFF. In DNA form, the CDR3 reads TGCGCCAGCAGCTTGAGAGCCACCTTGCACACTGAAGCTTTCTTT. The chain uses TRBV5-1 and TRBJ1-1, with D unresolved. This CDR3 contains 15 residues. Germline V gene sequence: CDR1 SGHRS, CDR2 YFSETQ. V lost 1 base and J lost 3, with 13 bases in between.

The genes are TRBV7-3 and TRBJ2-2, with D perhaps matching TRBD1 (5 bases). The germline V gene encodes CDR1 SGHTA and CDR2 FQGTGA. The CDR3 runs to 14 residues. The V gene lost 4 bases and the J gene lost 4 bases, with 10 bases spanning the gap. The DNA of the CDR3 is TGTGCCAGCAGCTACGGACACCTCACCGGGGAGCTGTTTTTT. It specifies CASSYGHLTGELFF. The full variable domain, rest sourced from reference TRBV7-3 and TRBJ2-2, is GAGVSQTPSNKVTEKGKYVELRCDPISGHTALYWYRQSLGQGPEFLIYFQGTGAADDSGLPNDRFFAVRPEGSVSTLKIQRTERGDSAVYLCASSYGHLTGELFFGEGSRLTVL.

The chain links TRBV4-2 to TRBJ2-5; 7 bases map to TRBD2. J was trimmed by 4 bases and V by 4 bases; bases with no gene match: 6. The CDR3 is 14 residues long. Germline V gene lookup returns CDR1 LGHNA and CDR2 YNFKEQ. The CDR3 DNA follows: TGTGCCAGCAGCCGGGGGGGGAAGGGAGAGACCCAGTACTTC. Its translation: CASSRGGKGETQYF.

The V and J genes are TRBV28 and TRBJ1-5, with D unclear. The V and J ends lost 2 bases and 6 bases respectively, with 11 bases between them. Looked up from germline, CDR1 is MDHEN and CDR2 is SYDVKM. The CDR3 runs 14 residues. The CDR3 loop is CASSLSMGSQPQHF. The CDR3 nucleotides read TGTGCCAGCAGTTTAAGTATGGGTAGTCAGCCCCAGCATTTT.

This chain connects TRBV4-1 to TRBJ2-3; D unresolved. From germline, CDR1 is MGHRA and CDR2 YSYEKL. The CDR3 has 16 amino acids. V lost 1 base, J lost 3 bases, and 14 bases lay in between. DNA of the CDR3: TGCGCCAGCAGCCAAGTATGGAACTTCCTTACAGATACGCAGTATTTT. Translation: CASSQVWNFLTDTQYF.

The rearrangement uses TRBV19 and TRBJ2-5; no clear D gene. The CDR3 runs 12 residues. Trimming removed 5 bases from V and 5 bases from J, with 9 bases in between. Germline values: CDR1 LNHDA, CDR2 SQIVND (reference sequence). The CDR3 sequence: CASSFSTETQYF. DNA of the CDR3: TGTGCCAGTAGTTTTAGCACGGAGACCCAGTACTTC.

The chain combines TRBV27 with TRBJ2-1, with TRBD1 matching over 7 bases. CDR1 is MNHEY, CDR2 SMNVEV, per germline (reference sequence). J gave up 5 bases and V 8 bases, and 9 bases lay outside the gene matches. The CDR3 spans 14 residues. CDR3 region: CASRPGQINNEQFF. The CDR3 DNA is TGTGCCAGCCGCCCGGGACAGATAAACAATGAGCAGTTCTTC.

V gene TRBV2 combines with J gene TRBJ2-5; no definite D call. CDR3 length: 12 amino acids. The germline V gene has CDR1 SNHLY and CDR2 FYNNEI. Trimming stripped 7 bases from V and 0 bases from J, with 6 bases between. DNA for the CDR3: TGTGCCAGCAAGGCAGACCAAGAGACCCAGTACTTC. It is translated as CASKADQETQYF.

The V and J genes are TRBV19 and TRBJ2-6, with 9 bases fitting TRBD1. CDR1 is LNHDA, CDR2 SQIVND, per germline (reference sequence). This CDR3 is 18 amino acids long. V lost 4 bases and J lost 0; bases outside the gene matches: 7. Here the CDR3 DNA reads TGTGCCAGTAGTACCAGACAGGGGGTTGGCTCTGGGGCCAACGTCCTGACTTTC. Its protein is CASSTRQGVGSGANVLTF.

Points on this clone: A read error may explain this, as a much larger clone is one base away. The chain has TRBV7-8 and TRBJ1-3; D is ambiguous. The V gene lost 1 base and the J gene lost 0 bases, with 4 bases spanning the gap. The germline CDR1 and CDR2 sequences are SGHVS and FQNEAQ. The CDR3 is made up of 14 amino acids. The CDR3 bases are TGTGCCAGCAGCTTAGGAAGCTCTGGAAACACCATATATTTT. Translation gives CASSLGSSGNTIYF.

About this clone: Other DNA sequences in the sample encode the same CDR3. V usage is TRBV28 and J usage is TRBJ2-1; 10 nucleotides agree with TRBD2. Germline trimming cut 9 bases from V and 4 bases from J; bases unmatched to any gene: 9. The CDR3 totals 15 residues. Germline values: CDR1 MDHEN, CDR2 SYDVKM. The CDR3: CASSPGTSEYNEQFF. The CDR3 region has the DNA TGTGCCAGTTCACCCGGGACTAGCGAATACAATGAGCAGTTCTTC.

The CDR3 region has the DNA TGCAGCGTTGTGGTCTCCCAAAGTGAAGCTTTCTTT. Translated, it gives CSVVVSQSEAFF. The chain couples TRBV29-1 to TRBJ1-1, with D hard to call. With 4 bases removed from V and 7 bases from J, the gap between germline ends came to 13 bases. This CDR3 is built from 12 residues. The V gene's germline CDR1 is SQVTM and CDR2 ANQGSEA.

The V call is TRBV11-2, the J call TRBJ1-1, with 8 bases aligning to TRBD1. V trimming: 5 bases; J trimming: 4 bases; junction bases outside the gene matches: 9. Germline CDR1 reads SGHAT; CDR2 reads FQNNGV. The CDR3 is 15 amino acids. The CDR3 spells CASSPLTGALTEAFF. DNA of the CDR3: TGTGCCAGCAGCCCGCTGACAGGGGCCCTCACTGAAGCTTTCTTT.

With respect to this clone: A much larger clone sits a single nucleotide away, making a read error possible. Within the sample, other DNA sequences also encode this same CDR3. V is TRBV7-8 and J is TRBJ2-1; D is uncertain. Germline V lookup: CDR1 SGHVS, CDR2 FQNEAQ. This CDR3 is built from 12 residues. CDR3 loop: CASSLEYSEQFF. The CDR3 DNA follows: TGTGCCAGCAGCTTAGAGTACAGTGAGCAGTTCTTC.

The table lists this clone with a few counts. The J gene is TRBJ1-3, the V gene TRBV9; D is ambiguous. Trimming took 3 bases from V and 0 from J, leaving 7 bases between them. The CDR3 length is 14 residues. Germline V lookup: CDR1 SGDLS, CDR2 YYNGEE. The CDR3 DNA is TGTGCCAGCAGCGACGGGAACTCTGGAAACACCATATATTTT. It yields the protein CASSDGNSGNTIYF. The entire variable domain, with the rest obtained from reference TRBV9 and TRBJ1-3, is as follows: DSGVTQTPKHLITATGQRVTLRCSPRSGDLSVYWYQQSLDQGLQFLIQYYNGEERAKGNILERFSAQQFPDLHSELNLSSLELGDSALYFCASSDGNSGNTIYFGEGSWLTVV.

The table lists this clone with many counts. The rearrangement links TRBV5-1 to TRBJ2-2; 7 positions agree with TRBD2. This CDR3 spans 16 amino acids. Per the germline V gene, CDR1 is SGHRS and CDR2 is YFSETQ. V shed 1 base and J 1 base; nucleotides not matched to a gene: 4. The CDR3 nucleotides are TGCGCCAGCAGCTTGCGAGCTAGCGGGAACACCGGGGAGCTGTTTTTT. Encoded protein: CASSLRASGNTGELFF. The full variable domain, rest sourced from reference TRBV5-1 and TRBJ2-2, is KAGVTQTPRYLIKTRGQQVTLSCSPISGHRSVSWYQQTPGQGLQFLFEYFSETQRNKGNFPGRFSGRQFSNSRSEMNVSTLELGDSALYLCASSLRASGNTGELFFGEGSRLTVL.

The chain links TRBV5-1 to TRBJ2-5; the D is unclear. CDR1 and CDR2 (germline): SGHRS, YFSETQ. The CDR3 consists of 13 residues. V gave up 5 bases and J gave up 5 bases, with 13 bases separating them. The CDR3 DNA is TGCGCCAGCAGTCGAACCGAACGGGAGACCCAGTACTTC. It encodes CASSRTERETQYF. The whole variable domain, remainder taken from reference TRBV5-1 and TRBJ2-5, is KAGVTQTPRYLIKTRGQQVTLSCSPISGHRSVSWYQQTPGQGLQFLFEYFSETQRNKGNFPGRFSGRQFSNSRSEMNVSTLELGDSALYLCASSRTERETQYFGPGTRLLVL.

Points on this clone: A read error is likely here: a far larger clone is one base away. The chain carries TRBV27 and TRBJ1-4; D remains ambiguous. Germline assignment: CDR1 MNHEY and CDR2 SMNVEV (reference sequence). CDR3 length: 11 residues. V was trimmed by 1 base and J by 6 bases, leaving 0 bases between them. CDR3 residues: CASSLYEKLFF. As DNA, the CDR3 is TGTGCCAGCAGTTTATATGAAAAACTGTTTTTT.

About this clone: A far larger clone lies a single base away; this is likely a read error. The chain links TRBV30 to TRBJ2-7; D remains ambiguous. The CDR3 has 13 amino acids. Germline V gene lookup returns CDR1 GTSNPN and CDR2 SVGIG (reference sequence). V was pared by 0 bases and J by 6 bases, with 12 bases between. Written as DNA, the CDR3 is TGTGCCTGGAGTGTGTCCTCCGAAAGCGAGCAGTACTTC. It translates to CAWSVSSESEQYF.

The gene calls are TRBV30 and TRBJ2-5; D uncertain. The last part of the DNA fits TRBJ2-7 better; the J call may be wrong. CDR3 length: 11 residues. CDR1 is GTSNPN, CDR2 SVGIG, per germline (reference sequence). The CDR3 DNA sequence: TGTGCCTGGAGTAGGAGACACGAGCAGTACTTC. It encodes CAWSRRHEQYF.

In this sample, this clone turned up once. CDR3 sequence reads: CASSEGLGSNNEQFF. CDR3 nucleotide sequence: TGTGCCAGCAGCGAGGGACTAGGTAGTAACAATGAGCAGTTCTTC. The J gene is TRBJ2-1, the V gene TRBV6-5; TRBD2 agrees at 8 bases. The germline CDR1 and CDR2 sequences are MNHEY and SVGAGI. The CDR3 sequence is 15 residues long. The V gene end was trimmed by 6 bases and the J gene end by 5 bases; junction bases not matched to a gene: 9.

The gene calls are TRBV18 and TRBJ1-2, with D possibly matching TRBD1 (5 bases). Trimming stripped 3 bases from V and 8 bases from J, with 13 bases between. CDR3 length equals 13 residues. Per germline, CDR1 KGHSH and CDR2 LQKENI. CDR3 coding DNA: TGTGCCAGCTCACCTCCAGGGTTTTGGGGCTACACCTTC. Protein: CASSPPGFWGYTF.